These 29 T cell receptor beta chains were all obtained from the same sample, sequenced in a study of CD8 T cells in ankylosing spondylitis. TCRdb passed the 5' RACE reads through MiXCR, listing each CDR3 protein once. The table lists roughly 40,000 distinct CDR3 sequences, roughly 11% of them singletons. Sequenced sample: blood, either unsorted or a sorted T cell fraction (not recorded which). These receptor sequences come from a male donor with ankylosing spondylitis or in good health (not recorded which).

This clonotype was counted ten times or more. The genes are TRBV20-1 and TRBJ1-2; D call uncertain. The CDR3 sequence is 11 residues long. Looked up from germline, CDR1 is DFQATT and CDR2 is SNEGSKA (reference sequence). V was shortened by 5 bases and J by 7 bases, with 11 bases between the two germline ends. CDR3 nucleotide sequence: TGCAGTGCTCCCCGGGGTACTGGCTACACCTTC. It encodes CSAPRGTGYTF.

This clonotype was counted at least ten times. The V call is TRBV20-1, the J call TRBJ1-6; possibly TRBD1 for D (6 bases). V was clipped by 1 base and J by 10 bases, with 11 bases between them. The CDR3 sequence is 13 residues long. CDR1 and CDR2 from the germline V gene are DFQATT and SNEGSKA (reference sequence). The CDR3 nucleotides read TGCAGTGCTAGAGCCGGACAGATCTCACCCCTCCACTTT. It encodes CSARAGQISPLHF.

In this sample, this clonotype turned up once. This sequence may be a read error, since a much larger clone differs from it by one base. The chain has TRBV9 and TRBJ1-2; D remains ambiguous. The CDR3 length is 14 residues. CDR1 and CDR2 from the germline V gene are SGDLS and YYNGEE. The CDR3 here is CTSSVADVGYGYTF. The CDR3 nucleotides are TGTACCAGCAGCGTAGCGGACGTCGGGTATGGCTACACCTTC.

There are many counts of this clonotype. The chain is built from TRBV15 and TRBJ2-1; possibly TRBD1 for D (6 bases). Germline V CDR1 and CDR2: LNHNV, YYDKDF (reference sequence). This CDR3 region has 15 residues. V lost 4 bases and J lost 5, with 15 bases in between. DNA of the CDR3: TGTGCCACCAGCAATCTGACAGGCCTTAACAATGAGCAGTTCTTC. Translated, it gives CATSNLTGLNNEQFF. The whole variable domain, remainder taken from reference TRBV15 and TRBJ2-1, is DAMVIQNPRYQVTQFGKPVTLSCSQTLNHNVMYWYQQKSSQAPKLLFHYYDKDFNNEADTPDNFQSRRPNTSFCFLDIRSPGLGDTAMYLCATSNLTGLNNEQFFGPGTRLTVL.

V usage is TRBV9 and J usage is TRBJ2-3; 12 bases agree with TRBD1. The junction had 10 bases not matched to a gene; V was cut back by 0 bases and J by 2 bases. CDR3 size: 19 residues. The germline gives CDR1 SGDLS, CDR2 YYNGEE. This chain's CDR3 is CASSVDGTGGPLSTDTQYF. DNA for the CDR3: TGTGCCAGCAGCGTAGACGGGACAGGGGGCCCTCTTTCCACAGATACGCAGTATTTT.

This clonotype was counted between two and nine times. The chain joins TRBV11-2 to TRBJ2-1; 12 nucleotides line up with TRBD2. Germline V gives CDR1 SGHAT, CDR2 FQNNGV. The CDR3 spans 20 residues. V was pared by 1 base and J by 1 base, with 11 bases of the junction left unmatched. The CDR3 spells CASSLVGRASGGASYNEQFF. In DNA form, the CDR3 reads TGTGCCAGCAGCTTAGTCGGGCGGGCTAGCGGGGGGGCTTCCTACAATGAGCAGTTCTTC.

The chain couples TRBV19 to TRBJ2-2; 13 bases are a match to TRBD2. Germline trimming cut 6 bases from V and 3 bases from J; bases unmatched to any gene: 4. The CDR3 consists of 16 residues. Germline-derived CDR1 and CDR2 are LNHDA and SQIVND (reference sequence). The CDR3 DNA is TGTGCCAGTAGGACTAGCGGGGGGTGGGACACCGGGGAGCTGTTTTTT. It codes for CASRTSGGWDTGELFF. Filled out from reference TRBV19 and TRBJ2-2, the complete variable domain reads DGGITQSPKYLFRKEGQNVTLSCEQNLNHDAMYWYRQDPGQGLRLIYYSQIVNDFQKGDIAEGYSVSREKKESFPLTVTSAQKNPTAFYLCASRTSGGWDTGELFFGEGSRLTVL.

This clonotype has at least ten counts. The rearrangement joins TRBV6-6 to TRBJ2-7; D is unresolved. The CDR3 consists of 13 residues. CDR1 is MNHNY and CDR2 is SVGAGI in the germline V gene (reference sequence). The ends were cut back, 4 bases at V and 5 bases at J, with 12 bases in the middle. In DNA, the CDR3 is TGTGCCAGCAGTTCCCCGTTGGACCACGAGCAGTACTTC. Translated: CASSSPLDHEQYF.

This clonotype came up a few times. DNA of the CDR3: TGCAGCGTTGTAGGGAACACCGGGGAGCTGTTTTTT. Protein product: CSVVGNTGELFF. The chain links TRBV29-1 to TRBJ2-2; no definite D call. Germline assignment: CDR1 SQVTM and CDR2 ANQGSEA. CDR3 size: 12 residues. Between the trimmed V and J ends, which lost 4 bases and 1 base, there was a span of 4 bases.

This clonotype was picked up many times. The chain employs TRBV18 and TRBJ1-6, with D uncertain. The germline V gene has CDR1 KGHSH and CDR2 LQKENI. The CDR3 loop spans 18 amino acids. V was cut by 4 bases and J by 0 bases, with 16 bases left in between. DNA for the CDR3: TGTGCCAGCTCACTCTCCGGTCGGCTAAGCTCCTATAATTCACCCCTCCACTTT. Translating it yields CASSLSGRLSSYNSPLHF.

This clonotype was seen more than once but under ten times. V is TRBV11-2 and J is TRBJ2-7; unclear D gene. The CDR3 length is 14 residues. Trimming took off 5 bases at V and 3 bases at J, with 14 bases between the two ends. Per the germline V gene, CDR1 is SGHAT and CDR2 is FQNNGV. The CDR3 spells CASSVGSSNYEQYF. In DNA, the CDR3 is TGTGCCAGCAGCGTCGGTTCGTCCAACTACGAGCAGTACTTC.

This clonotype was seen many times. The chain has TRBV5-1 and TRBJ1-1; the match to TRBD1 covers 7 bases. CDR3 size: 14 residues. Germline V gene lookup returns CDR1 SGHRS and CDR2 YFSETQ. The trim removed 6 bases at V and 1 base at J, leaving 6 bases unmatched. CDR3 nucleotide sequence: TGCGCCAGCAACTCGGGGACAGCGAACACTGAAGCTTTCTTT. It yields the protein CASNSGTANTEAFF.

The chain links TRBV7-2 to TRBJ2-3; 9 positions match TRBD2. This CDR3 region has 16 residues. Germline CDR1 SGHTA, CDR2 FQGNSA. V lost 0 bases and J lost 4; bases outside the gene matches: 5. CDR3 loop: CASSLAGTSSADTQYF. In DNA form, the CDR3 reads TGTGCCAGCAGCTTAGCCGGGACTAGCTCGGCAGATACGCAGTATTTT. Full variable domain (rest looked up from reference TRBV7-2 and TRBJ2-3): GAGVSQSPSNKVTEKGKDVELRCDPISGHTALYWYRQSLGQGLEFLIYFQGNSAPDKSGLPSDRFSAERTGGSVSTLTIQRTQQEDSAVYLCASSLAGTSSADTQYFGPGTRLTVL.

The chain couples TRBV20-1 to TRBJ2-7, with D hard to call. This CDR3 is 15 amino acids long. V was trimmed by 3 bases and J by 2 bases, leaving 17 bases between them. Germline V CDR1 and CDR2: DFQATT, SNEGSKA (reference sequence). The CDR3 coding sequence is TGCAGTGCTAGCCCTTTCGGCCGTGGTGCCTACGAGCAGTACTTC. Its translation: CSASPFGRGAYEQYF.

About this clonotype: A much larger clone differs by one base, so this may be a read error. The chain has TRBV18 and TRBJ2-3, with D perhaps given as TRBD1 or TRBD2 (6 bases each). CDR3 length: 16 amino acids. Germline CDR1 is KGHSH and CDR2 is LQKENI. The CDR3 coding sequence is TGTACCAGCTCTCTTCGCGGAACAGGGAGGACAGATACGCAGTATTTT. It translates to CTSSLRGTGRTDTQYF.

This clonotype was seen just once. A read error is possible here, since a much larger clone lies one base away. This chain uses TRBV5-1 with TRBJ2-3; 10 positions agree with TRBD2. This CDR3 has 15 amino acids. The germline gives CDR1 SGHRS, CDR2 YFSETQ. The V segment lost 6 bases and the J segment 8 bases; nucleotides outside the gene matches: 12. The CDR3 is CASKIAGGFSGTQYF. The CDR3 DNA reads TGCGCCAGCAAGATAGCGGGGGGTTTTTCAGGTACGCAGTATTTT.

This clonotype was counted at least ten times. The rearrangement links TRBV12-3 or TRBV12-4 to TRBJ2-2; 8 nucleotides match TRBD1. The V segment lost 5 bases and the J segment 4 bases; nucleotides outside the gene matches: 6. The CDR3 has 15 amino acids. In DNA form, the CDR3 reads TGTGCCAGCAGTCTTTCCGACAGGGGCACCGGGGAGCTGTTTTTT. The encoded protein is CASSLSDRGTGELFF.

This clonotype turned up a few times. The chain carries TRBV11-3 and TRBJ2-1; maybe TRBD2 (5 bases). CDR1 is SGHNT, CDR2 YENEEA, per germline. There are 13 residues in the CDR3. V lost 6 bases to trimming and J lost 2 bases, with 8 bases between them. The CDR3 coding sequence is TGTGCCAGCAGTACACTAGCCTACAATGAGCAGTTCTTC. Translating it yields CASSTLAYNEQFF. Variable domain in full (rest from reference TRBV11-3 and TRBJ2-1): EAGVVQSPRYKIIEKKQPVAFWCNPISGHNTLYWYLQNLGQGPELLIRYENEEAVDDSQLPKDRFSAERLKGVDSTLKIQPAELGDSAVYLCASSTLAYNEQFFGPGTRLTVL.

With respect to this clonotype: A clone one base away is much larger, so this may be a read error. The chain couples TRBV12-3 or TRBV12-4 to TRBJ1-1; D perhaps matches TRBD1 (5 bases). The length of the CDR3 is 13 residues. Trimming stripped 2 bases from V and 8 bases from J, with 12 bases between. The CDR3 here is CASSLRREGEAFF. CDR3 nucleotide sequence: TGTGCCAGCAGTTTAAGGAGAGAGGGGGAAGCTTTCTTT.

This clonotype showed up many times. V is TRBV5-1 and J is TRBJ2-3; possible D gene TRBD1, 6 bases. The V gene's germline CDR1 is SGHRS and CDR2 YFSETQ. This CDR3 has 14 residues. Trimming shortened V by 4 bases and J by 4 bases, and 13 bases separated the two germline ends. In DNA, the CDR3 is TGCGCCAGCAGCCTACAATCAGGGGCAGATACGCAGTATTTT. This sequence encodes CASSLQSGADTQYF.

This clonotype has ten or more counts. The chain links TRBV5-6 to TRBJ2-7, with D perhaps matching TRBD1 (6 bases). V was trimmed by 0 bases and J by 3 bases, leaving 13 bases between them. Germline V gives CDR1 SGHDT, CDR2 YYEEEE. The CDR3 sequence is 15 residues long. CDR3 protein: CASSLAGQGHYEQYF. The CDR3 DNA reads TGTGCCAGCAGCTTGGCGGGACAAGGCCACTACGAGCAGTACTTC.

As concerns this clonotype: A much more abundant neighbour one base away suggests this may be a read error. The V gene is TRBV5-1, the J gene TRBJ2-2, with 8 bases matching TRBD1. CDR3 length: 17 residues. Germline CDR1 SGHRS, CDR2 YFSETQ. DNA of the CDR3: TGCGCCAGCAGCTTGAGCGCAGGGGGCGTTAGCACCGGGGAGCCGTTTTTT. The encoded protein is CASSLSAGGVSTGEPFF.

The chain employs TRBV7-2 and TRBJ1-4; 7 bases are a match to TRBD1. This CDR3 region has 14 residues. CDR1 is SGHTA, CDR2 FQGNSA, per germline. Trimming removed 5 bases from V and 4 bases from J; junction bases left unmatched: 4. In DNA form, the CDR3 reads TGTGCCAGCAGCCGGGACAGTCTTAATGAAAAACTGTTTTTT. Translated, it gives CASSRDSLNEKLFF.

This clonotype was seen ten or more times. The chain is built from TRBV6-2 or TRBV6-3 and TRBJ2-3, with D possibly being TRBD2 (6 bases). Germline V gene data show CDR1 as MNHEY and CDR2 as SVGEGT. This CDR3 is built from 11 residues. Trimming took 6 bases from V and 9 from J, leaving 10 bases between them. The CDR3 bases are TGTGCCAGCAGCGAAGGAGGGACGCAGTATTTT. Translating it yields CASSEGGTQYF.

Comment on this clonotype: This clone may be a read error of a much larger clone one base away. This sequence joins TRBV14 and TRBJ2-2; D is possibly TRBD2 (6 bases). Germline V gene sequence: CDR1 SGHDN, CDR2 FVKESK. The length of the CDR3 is 14 residues. CDR3 DNA sequence: TGTGCCAGCAGCCAAGGAAGGCACACCGGGGGGCTGTTTTTT. Its translation is CASSQGRHTGGLFF. The full variable domain, in which reference TRBV14 and TRBJ2-2 provide the parts outside the CDR3, is EAGVTQFPSHSVIEKGQTVTLRCDPISGHDNLYWYRRVMGKEIKFLLHFVKESKQDESGMPNNRFLAERTGGTYSTLKVQPAELEDSGVYFCASSQGRHTGGLFFGEGSRLTVL.

This clonotype was recorded many times. The chain has TRBV5-1 and TRBJ2-3; tentative D call: TRBD2 (7 bases). V was shortened by 2 bases and J by 5 bases, with 15 bases between the two germline ends. This CDR3 contains 15 residues. Germline values: CDR1 SGHRS, CDR2 YFSETQ. CDR3 region: CASSFGGGNRDTQYF. As DNA, the CDR3 is TGCGCCAGCAGCTTCGGCGGGGGCAATAGAGATACGCAGTATTTT.

This clonotype was seen many times. This chain uses TRBV5-1 with TRBJ1-1; perhaps TRBD1 as D (5 bases). The ends were cut back, 1 base at V and 6 bases at J, with 16 bases in the middle. The CDR3 runs 15 residues. Germline V CDR1 and CDR2: SGHRS, YFSETQ. Here the CDR3 DNA reads TGCGCCAGCAGCTTGCCCCTTCCAGGGACGGCTGAAGCTTTCTTT. Translation gives CASSLPLPGTAEAFF.

This clonotype was observed at least ten times. CDR3 DNA sequence: TGTGCCAGCAGTTTATGGGGGGAAATGAACACTGAAGCTTTCTTT. It specifies CASSLWGEMNTEAFF. The chain employs TRBV12-3 or TRBV12-4 and TRBJ1-1, with D perhaps matching TRBD1 (5 bases). Trimming removed 2 bases at V and 0 bases at J, with 10 bases between. The CDR3 length is 15 residues.

This clonotype has more than one count but fewer than ten. This sequence joins TRBV7-2 and TRBJ2-7, with 9 bases that match TRBD1. With V trimmed by 4 bases and J by 4 bases, 2 bases remained unmatched. This CDR3 region has 13 residues. CDR1 and CDR2 from the germline V gene are SGHTA and FQGNSA. The CDR3 region has the DNA TGTGCCAGCAGCTCGGACAGGGGTTACGAGCAGTACTTC. It translates to CASSSDRGYEQYF.